This T cell receptor (beta chain) was recorded in a study of blood T cell repertoires in COVID-19. Study context: Both acute and convalescent COVID-19 samples were obtained from the United States, Italy and Spain. Sources were T cells, B-cell-depleted T cells, or PBMCs; the material itself was cDNA or gDNA.

V was cut by 7 bases and J by 0 bases, with 9 bases left in between. Germline values: CDR1 SNHLY, CDR2 FYNNEI. The CDR3 is 13 residues long. Original processing notes: For nucleated cells, counts were estimated from reference gene primer amplification. The table came from immunoSEQ multiplex PCR; TCRdb's copy has only in-frame clones and leaves some out. The V and J calls and the clone size are those of that table, but D and trimming were determined from the DNA. The repertoire holds roughly 250,000 clones, with about four fifths as singletons. This sequence was found in a woman over 75 with acute or convalescent COVID-19. The chain links TRBV2 to TRBJ1-2; no clear D. Sequenced sample: peripheral blood. CDR3 residues: CASNLGANYGYTF. The CDR3 DNA is TGTGCCAGCAATCTAGGAGCTAACTATGGCTACACCTTC.